The T cell receptor beta chain described here comes from a study of cytomegalovirus exposure and HLA in healthy donors. Primers included in the PCR were 60 Vbeta and 13 Jbeta primers. This table comes from immunoSEQ multiplex PCR, and its TCRdb copy is limited to in-frame clones, with some not included. The repertoire holds some 95,000 clones, with about 70% as singletons. This clone turned up a few times. Its antigen remains unknown. This CDR3 has 16 amino acids. Trimming cost V 7 bases and J 2 bases; bases outside gene matches: 11. Germline lookup yields CDR1 SGHVS and CDR2 FQNEAQ. Points from the study as a whole: Published work reported that the classifier diagnosed cytomegalovirus status with high specificity and sensitivity. Other equally common chains were less clonally expanded than HLA-associated TCR beta chains, a later analysis showed.

This receptor was taken from a young man in good health and CMV-seronegative. The genes are TRBV7-8 and TRBJ2-3, with 8 bases identical to TRBD2. Sequencing was carried out using PBMCs. CDR3 sequence: CASTPRGGWVTDTQYF. The CDR3 coding sequence is TGTGCCAGCACCCCTCGCGGGGGGTGGGTCACAGATACGCAGTATTTT.